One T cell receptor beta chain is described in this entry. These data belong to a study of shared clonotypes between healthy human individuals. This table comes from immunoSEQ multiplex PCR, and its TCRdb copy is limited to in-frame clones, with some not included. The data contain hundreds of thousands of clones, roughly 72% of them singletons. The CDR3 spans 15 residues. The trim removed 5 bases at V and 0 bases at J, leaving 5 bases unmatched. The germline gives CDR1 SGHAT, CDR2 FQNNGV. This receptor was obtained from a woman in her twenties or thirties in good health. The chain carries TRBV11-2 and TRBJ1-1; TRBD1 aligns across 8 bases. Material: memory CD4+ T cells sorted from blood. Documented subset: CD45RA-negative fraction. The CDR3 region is CASSPRTGMNTEAFF. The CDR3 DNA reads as TGTGCCAGCAGCCCGAGGACAGGGATGAACACTGAAGCTTTCTTT. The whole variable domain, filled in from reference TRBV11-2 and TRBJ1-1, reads EAGVAQSPRYKIIEKRQSVAFWCNPISGHATLYWYQQILGQGPKLLIQFQNNGVVDDSQLPKDRFSAERLKGVDSTLKIQPAKLEDSAVYLCASSPRTGMNTEAFFGQGTRLTVV.